A selection of T cell receptor beta chains follows, all from one sample in a study of shared clonotypes between healthy human individuals. Using immunoSEQ multiplex PCR, the repertoire was profiled, and TCRdb retains in-frame clones only, with some absent. The sample consists of roughly 2.2 million clones, roughly 90% of them appearing once. Material for sequencing was naive CD4+ T cells from PBMCs. These receptors came from a man aged 18-30 years in good health. Some clones in this sample may be carry-over from other donors' samples. Each CDR3 is given with its conserved first and last residue. The D gene is left open where the match is weak. Only part of the rows carry a size: once, few, many, or a class if the clone is expanded.

NA | TRBJ1-3 | TRBV6-5 | NA | TGTGCCAGCAAAGTTACTCCCTCTGGAAACACCATATATTTT | CASKVTPSGNTIYF
NA | TRBJ2-7 | TRBV7-9 | TRBD1 | TGTGCCAGCAGCTTAACGGGACAGGGAAACGAGCAGTACTTC | CASSLTGQGNEQYF
NA | TRBJ2-6 | TRBV4-1 | NA | TGCGCCAGCAGCCTCGGCCGGGCCTCTGGGGCCAACGTCCTGACTTTC | CASSLGRASGANVLTF
NA | TRBJ1-2 | TRBV27 | NA | TGTGCCAGCAGTTTGGAGGGTCCAGGCTATGGCTACACCTTC | CASSLEGPGYGYTF
NA | TRBJ1-5 | TRBV19 | NA | TGTGCCAGTAGTATGGGGACCCTGCTCTATAATCAGCCCCAGCATTTT | CASSMGTLLYNQPQHF
NA | TRBJ2-3 | TRBV9 | TRBD2 | TGTGCCAGCAGCCTGGGGACTAGCGCTTACACAGATACGCAGTATTTT | CASSLGTSAYTDTQYF
once | TRBJ2-1 | TRBV5-6 | NA | TGTGCCAGCAGCTCGTCCAATTCCAATGAGCAGTTCTTC | CASSSSNSNEQFF
NA | TRBJ2-5 | TRBV19 | TRBD1 | TGTGCCAGTAGTACCGGGACAGGGACGGAGACCCAGTACTTC | CASSTGTGTETQYF
NA | TRBJ1-1 | TRBV6-1 | NA | TGTGCCAGCAGTGAATCTTCCGAAGCTTTCTTT | CASSESSEAFF
NA | TRBJ2-7 | TRBV4-1 | TRBD1 | TGCGCCAGCAGCCGGCCGGGACAGGTACCCTACGAGCAGTACTTC | CASSRPGQVPYEQYF
NA | TRBJ2-7 | TRBV19 | TRBD1 | TGTGCCAGTAGTATGAGAGACAGGGGCTCCTACGAGCAGTACTTC | CASSMRDRGSYEQYF
NA | TRBJ2-5 | TRBV5-4 | NA | TGTGCCAGCAGCTGGGGTAGAGACCGAGGAGAGACCCAGTACTTC | CASSWGRDRGETQYF
NA | TRBJ1-4 | TRBV7-9 | TRBD1 | TGTGCCAGCATCGCTTATAAGGGACAGGGAAGCAATGAAAAACTGTTTTTT | CASIAYKGQGSNEKLFF
NA | TRBJ2-7 | TRBV19 | TRBD1 | TGTGCCAGTAGAAAAGACGGGACAGGAGTCTCCTACGAGCAGTACTTC | CASRKDGTGVSYEQYF
NA | TRBJ2-7 | TRBV7-9 | NA | TGTGCCAGCAGCTTAGCAGGGGCTGCGTCCTACGAGCAGTACTTC | CASSLAGAASYEQYF
NA | TRBJ2-1 | TRBV19 | TRBD2 | TGTGCCAGTAGACCCCTTCCGGGACTAGCGGGAGACAACAATGAGCAGTTCTTC | CASRPLPGLAGDNNEQFF
NA | TRBJ1-2 | TRBV7-2 | TRBD1 | TGTGCCAGCAGCTTTCTCGAACCAGACAGGGATGGCTACACCTTC | CASSFLEPDRDGYTF
NA | TRBJ2-7 | TRBV7-9 | TRBD1 | TGTGCCAGCAGCTTAGCGACAGGGGAGCAGTACTTC | CASSLATGEQYF
NA | TRBJ1-4 | TRBV5-1 | NA | TGCGCCAGCAGCTTGGTTCGAGGAGAGAAGGAAAAACTGTTTTTT | CASSLVRGEKEKLFF
NA | TRBJ2-5 | TRBV27 | NA | TGTGCCAGCAGTTTTGGTAGGGCGAAAGAGACCCAGTACTTC | CASSFGRAKETQYF
NA | TRBJ2-7 | TRBV7-8 | NA | TGTGCCAGCAGCTTAACTTTCGGCGGGACCCCCTACGAGCAGTACTTC | CASSLTFGGTPYEQYF
NA | TRBJ1-3 | TRBV5-1 | TRBD1 | TGCGCCTGGGACAGGGTTTTGTCTGGAAACACCATATATTTT | CAWDRVLSGNTIYF
once | TRBJ1-2 | TRBV2 | TRBD1 | TGTGCCAGCGCGACTGAACAGGGGGCAGGGGGCTACACCTTC | CASATEQGAGGYTF
NA | TRBJ1-1 | TRBV5-1 | NA | TGCGCCAGCAGCTTGGCTATCGGCCAGAAGAACACTGAAGCTTTCTTT | CASSLAIGQKNTEAFF
NA | TRBJ2-3 | TRBV2 | NA | TGTGCCAGCAGTTCGAGACAATTCACAGATACGCAGTATTTT | CASSSRQFTDTQYF
once | TRBJ2-7 | TRBV28 | NA | TGTGCCAGCAGTACTCCGACAGTAGCCTACGAGCAGTACTTC | CASSTPTVAYEQYF
NA | TRBJ1-1 | TRBV6-4 | NA | TGTGCCAGCACTCAATCCTGGGGCGATCGCACTGAAGCTTTCTTT | CASTQSWGDRTEAFF
once | TRBJ2-5 | TRBV9 | TRBD2 | TGTGCCAGCAGCGAGACCAGCGGGAGGTCCTACGGGGGGTTGGAGACCCAGTACTTC | CASSETSGRSYGGLETQYF
NA | TRBJ2-2 | TRBV5-1 | TRBD1 | TGCGCCAGCAGCTTACCGGGGACAGGGGGCGCCGGGGAGCTGTTTTTT | CASSLPGTGGAGELFF
NA | TRBJ2-2 | TRBV28 | NA | TGTGCCAGCAGTTTTGGGGCCGGGGCGAACACCGGGGAGCTGTTTTTT | CASSFGAGANTGELFF
NA | TRBJ2-5 | TRBV6-4 | NA | TGTGCCAGCAGTGACTCATCGGGGGACGGGAGTAGGTGGCAAGAGACCCAGTACTTC | CASSDSSGDGSRWQETQYF